This TCR beta chain appears in the sequencing data of a study of monozygotic twins with inflammatory bowel disease. Germline-derived CDR1 and CDR2 are MGHRA and YSYEKL. The CDR3 loop spans 16 amino acids. Each UMI harboured a 6-nucleotide sample barcode and was appended via template switching. TCRdb reprocessed the 5' RACE reads and stores each CDR3 protein as one record, lacking DNA. The table counts around 230,000 distinct CDR3 sequences; approximately 1.6% lies in the top ten. J is TRBJ2-7 and V is TRBV4-1; lacking DNA, the TRBD1 call made by TCRdb goes unchecked. Sequenced input: blood. This receptor was obtained from a human donor with ulcerative colitis or Crohn's disease, or a healthy co-twin of an affected twin (not recorded which). CDR3 protein: CASSQGPGRGTYEQYF.